This T cell receptor beta chain emerged from a study of regulatory T cells in long-lasting Graves disease. Overall study results and limits: It was in persistent disease that TRBV28, TRBJ1-2 and TRBJ2-5 were favored. Blood alone, not thyroid tissue, was studied.

Time point: persistent/refractory GD, antithyroid drugs over 5 years with positive TRAb. From RNA extracted from PBMCs, the TCR library was made. Combining iRepertoire HTBI primers with Arm-PCR of CDR3 regions, the authors built TCR beta libraries. TCRdb reprocessed the multiplex PCR reads with MiXCR, giving one entry per CDR3 protein. The table records fewer than 400,000 distinct CDR3 sequences, less than 25% of them present only once. This clonotype was detected only once. Its target is not known. The CDR3 runs to 16 residues. The ends lost 0 bases at V and 6 bases at J; junction bases unmatched: 8. Germline V gene data show CDR1 as SEHNR and CDR2 as FQNEAQ (reference sequence).

Sequenced material: peripheral blood mononuclear cells (PBMCs), taken when the disease was refractory, from a patient treated with antithyroid drugs. The sequence came from a female donor with Graves disease. V usage is TRBV7-9 and J usage is TRBJ2-1; TRBD2 aligns across 7 bases. CDR3 loop: CASSLAWPSGVNEQFF. The CDR3 nucleotides read TGTGCCAGCAGCTTAGCTTGGCCTAGCGGAGTCAATGAGCAGTTCTTC.